The 30 T cell receptor beta chains below all came from one sample that was sequenced in a study of brain metastases from non-small cell lung cancer. Produced via immunoSEQ multiplex PCR; TCRdb's table is partial and in-frame only. The table includes 5,500 to 6,500 clones, approximately 80% detected once. The sequenced sample consisted of primary lung tumor tissue. These receptors were taken from a donor over 35 with non-small cell lung cancer.

The V and J genes are TRBV7-2 and TRBJ2-3; no reliable D call. Between the trimmed V and J ends, which lost 1 base and 2 bases, there was a span of 10 bases. CDR1 and CDR2 from the germline V gene are SGHTA and FQGNSA. This CDR3 is built from 15 residues. The CDR3 DNA reads TGTGCCAGCAGCTTAGGACCGAGCCTCACAGATACGCAGTATTTT. Protein: CASSLGPSLTDTQYF.

This clone is judged large. J is TRBJ2-3 and V is TRBV7-9, with 8 positions matching TRBD2. Germline trimming cut 5 bases from V and 8 bases from J; bases unmatched to any gene: 6. Germline CDR1 is SEHNR and CDR2 is FQNEAQ (reference sequence). CDR3 length: 13 residues. The CDR3 loop reads CASSTSGAVTQYF. In nucleotides, the CDR3 is TGTGCCAGCAGCACTAGCGGAGCCGTTACGCAGTATTTT.

This rearrangement joins TRBV9 to TRBJ2-7; 8 nucleotides line up with TRBD1. The germline gives CDR1 SGDLS, CDR2 YYNGEE. Losses at the gene ends were 0 bases for V and 0 bases for J; bases not matched to a gene: 14. This CDR3 contains 19 residues. CDR3 nucleotide sequence: TGTGCCAGCAGCGTAGGTAGACCAGGGGGCGACTCGAGCTCCTACGAGCAGTACTTC. Residues: CASSVGRPGGDSSSYEQYF. Complete variable domain (other parts from reference TRBV9 and TRBJ2-7): DSGVTQTPKHLITATGQRVTLRCSPRSGDLSVYWYQQSLDQGLQFLIQYYNGEERAKGNILERFSAQQFPDLHSELNLSSLELGDSALYFCASSVGRPGGDSSSYEQYFGPGTRLTVT.

The chain's CDR3 is CASSLTGFGYTF. CDR3 DNA: TGTGCCAGCAGCTTGACAGGGTTCGGCTACACCTTC. V gene TRBV28 combines with J gene TRBJ1-2; 7 bases align to TRBD1. From germline, CDR1 is MDHEN and CDR2 SYDVKM. The CDR3 covers 12 residues. With V trimmed by 6 bases and J by 8 bases, 6 bases remained unmatched.

This CDR3 is CASSLAPMNTEAFF. For the CDR3, the DNA is TGTGCCAGCAGTTTAGCGCCGATGAACACTGAAGCTTTCTTT. The chain couples TRBV28 to TRBJ1-1; D gene uncertain. Germline V gives CDR1 MDHEN, CDR2 SYDVKM. V lost 2 bases and J 0 bases, leaving 7 bases between the germline ends. This CDR3 region has 14 residues.

This chain connects TRBV25-1 to TRBJ2-5; D remains unclear. Germline V gene sequence: CDR1 MGHDK, CDR2 SYGVNS. The CDR3 is 16 residues long. Between the trimmed V and J ends, which lost 2 bases and 1 base, there was a span of 14 bases. The CDR3 nucleotides are TGTGCCAGCAGTGAAGGTGGTGGGTCGGCCCAAGAGACCCAGTACTTC. It specifies CASSEGGGSAQETQYF.

The rearrangement joins TRBV9 to TRBJ1-2; 10 bases map to TRBD1. This CDR3 region has 15 residues. V was pared by 4 bases and J by 8 bases, with 11 bases of the junction left unmatched. Germline CDR1 reads SGDLS; CDR2 reads YYNGEE. The chain's CDR3 is CASSPGTGEWEGYTF. The CDR3 nucleotides read TGTGCCAGCAGCCCGGGGACAGGGGAGTGGGAGGGCTACACCTTC.

This clone was found once. The rearrangement uses TRBV19 and TRBJ2-7; TRBD1 agrees at 8 bases. The CDR3 has 14 amino acids. The J segment lost 1 base and the V segment lost 6 bases, leaving 5 bases of the junction unmatched. In germline, CDR1 is LNHDA, CDR2 SQIVND (reference sequence). DNA for the CDR3: TGTGCCAGTAGCCCATGGACAGGGTCCTACGAGCAGTACTTC. Protein: CASSPWTGSYEQYF. The whole variable domain, remainder taken from reference TRBV19 and TRBJ2-7, is DGGITQSPKYLFRKEGQNVTLSCEQNLNHDAMYWYRQDPGQGLRLIYYSQIVNDFQKGDIAEGYSVSREKKESFPLTVTSAQKNPTAFYLCASSPWTGSYEQYFGPGTRLTVT.

The rearrangement uses TRBV28 and TRBJ2-3, with 8 bases identical to TRBD2. CDR1 is MDHEN and CDR2 is SYDVKM in the germline V gene. Losses at the gene ends were 6 bases for V and 1 base for J; bases not matched to a gene: 6. This CDR3 has 15 amino acids. CDR3 amino acids: CASSPHSGGTDTQYF. CDR3 nucleotide sequence: TGTGCCAGCAGCCCGCATAGCGGGGGCACAGATACGCAGTATTTT.

The CDR3: CATSTDRTGGPETQYF. The CDR3 nucleotides are TGTGCCACCAGCACCGACAGGACAGGGGGACCCGAGACCCAGTACTTC. The genes are TRBV15 and TRBJ2-5; 10 nucleotides match TRBD1. The V gene end was trimmed by 4 bases and the J gene end by 5 bases; junction bases not matched to a gene: 10. Germline assignment: CDR1 LNHNV and CDR2 YYDKDF (reference sequence). This CDR3 is built from 16 residues.

The chain is built from TRBV6-5 and TRBJ1-1; D gene ambiguous. The CDR3 covers 14 residues. V lost 2 bases and J lost 2, with 9 bases in between. The germline V gene has CDR1 MNHEY and CDR2 SVGAGI. The CDR3 region is CASSYPWTNTEAFF. The CDR3 coding sequence is TGTGCCAGCAGTTACCCATGGACTAACACTGAAGCTTTCTTT.

This chain joins TRBV7-8 and TRBJ2-1; D might be TRBD1 (6 bases). The V gene's germline CDR1 is SGHVS and CDR2 FQNEAQ. The CDR3 covers 12 residues. Trimming stripped 5 bases from V and 8 bases from J, with 10 bases between. The CDR3 nucleotides are TGTGCCAGCAGCCAACAGGGTTATGAGCAGTTCTTC. This encodes CASSQQGYEQFF.

The rearrangement joins TRBV30 to TRBJ2-3; D is unresolved. The V end was cut by 2 bases, the J end by 2 bases, with 17 bases between. There are 16 residues in the CDR3. CDR1 is GTSNPN, CDR2 SVGIG, per germline (reference sequence). The CDR3 nucleotides read TGTGCCTGGAGTTACAGAGTTTCAACCTCCACAGATACGCAGTATTTT. As protein: CAWSYRVSTSTDTQYF.

V is TRBV7-2 and J is TRBJ1-1, with D possibly matching TRBD1 (5 bases). Germline CDR1 reads SGHTA; CDR2 reads FQGNSA. The CDR3 has 15 amino acids. Between the trimmed V and J ends, which lost 2 bases and 6 bases, there was a span of 16 bases. CDR3 nucleotides: TGTGCCAGCAGCTTAAGGGTCGGGGAGGGACCTGAAGCTTTCTTT. It translates to CASSLRVGEGPEAFF.

This clone came up a few times. The J gene is TRBJ2-3, the V gene TRBV5-8, with 15 bases lining up with TRBD2. Trimming at V came to 4 bases and at J to 0 bases, leaving 6 bases not matched to a gene. The CDR3 runs to 18 residues. Germline CDR1 is SGHTS and CDR2 is YDEGEE. The CDR3 loop reads CASSAGLAGGTSTDTQYF. The CDR3, as DNA: TGTGCCAGCAGCGCGGGACTAGCGGGGGGCACTAGCACAGATACGCAGTATTTT.

V gene TRBV28 combines with J gene TRBJ2-1; 7 bases match TRBD1. CDR1 is MDHEN, CDR2 SYDVKM, per germline. Losses at the gene ends were 7 bases for V and 10 bases for J; bases not matched to a gene: 7. CDR3 size: 12 residues. The CDR3: CASNEGAREQFF. CDR3 nucleotides: TGTGCCAGCAATGAGGGGGCGCGCGAGCAGTTCTTC.

The rearrangement joins TRBV5-1 to TRBJ1-4; TRBD1 matches 10 bases. This CDR3 is 15 amino acids long. The germline CDR1 and CDR2 sequences are SGHRS and YFSETQ. The V gene end was trimmed by 5 bases and the J gene end by 8 bases; junction bases not matched to a gene: 9. CDR3 bases: TGCGCCAGCAGTTTACGGACAGGGGGTGGGGAAAAACTGTTTTTT. Protein product: CASSLRTGGGEKLFF. Based on the CDR3 plus reference TRBV5-1 and TRBJ1-4, the full variable domain is KAGVTQTPRYLIKTRGQQVTLSCSPISGHRSVSWYQQTPGQGLQFLFEYFSETQRNKGNFPGRFSGRQFSNSRSEMNVSTLELGDSALYLCASSLRTGGGEKLFFGSGTQLSVL.

In DNA form, the CDR3 reads TGTGCCAGCAGCGTAGGGCAGGGGACTTATGGCTACACCTTC. It translates to CASSVGQGTYGYTF. The chain has TRBV9 and TRBJ1-2; possible D gene TRBD1, 6 bases. Germline CDR1 reads SGDLS; CDR2 reads YYNGEE. Trimming cost V 0 bases and J 5 bases, with 11 bases left between them. This CDR3 spans 14 amino acids.

The chain is built from TRBV2 and TRBJ1-4; D perhaps matches TRBD1 (5 bases). CDR1 and CDR2 from the germline V gene are SNHLY and FYNNEI. This CDR3 has 14 residues. Deletions cut 7 bases from V and 4 bases from J, with 13 bases between. This CDR3 reads CASISGTRNEKLFF. The CDR3 DNA reads TGTGCCAGCATTTCAGGGACCCGTAATGAAAAACTGTTTTTT.

In its sample, this clone was seen a few times. The V call is TRBV5-1, the J call TRBJ2-1; 7 bases align to TRBD2. From germline, CDR1 is SGHRS and CDR2 YFSETQ. The V gene end was trimmed by 1 base and the J gene end by 8 bases; junction bases not matched to a gene: 6. This CDR3 has 14 amino acids. The CDR3 nucleotides read TGCGCCAGCAGCTTGCGCACCGCGGGGGATGAGCAGTTCTTC. It is translated as CASSLRTAGDEQFF.

This chain joins TRBV29-1 and TRBJ2-7, with D uncertain. Germline lookup yields CDR1 SQVTM and CDR2 ANQGSEA. Trimming took 5 bases from V and 0 from J, leaving 8 bases between them. This CDR3 has 12 amino acids. The CDR3 here is CSVTVSSYEQYF. The CDR3 nucleotides read TGCAGCGTTACCGTTAGCTCCTACGAGCAGTACTTC.

A remark on this clone: The junction and the germline gene differ at one end; a read error may be behind it. This same CDR3 is encoded by further DNA sequences in the sample. This chain joins TRBV5-6 and TRBJ1-1; D gene ambiguous. The CDR3 is 13 residues long. Germline V gene data show CDR1 as SGHDT and CDR2 as YYEEEE. CDR3 protein: CASSLGRNTEAFF. CDR3 in DNA: TGTGCCAGCAGCTTGGGACGGAACACTGAAGCTTTTTTT.

The J gene is TRBJ2-3, the V gene TRBV4-2, with TRBD2 matching over 8 bases. Germline-derived CDR1 and CDR2 are LGHNA and YNFKEQ. The CDR3 runs to 14 residues. V gave up 6 bases and J gave up 3 bases; unmatched junction bases: 5. The DNA for the CDR3 is TGTGCCAGCAGGTTGACTAGCGTTACAGATACGCAGTATTTT. Protein: CASRLTSVTDTQYF.

The chain has TRBV2 and TRBJ2-7; 9 bases are shared with TRBD1. Germline CDR1 reads SNHLY; CDR2 reads FYNNEI. J gave up 4 bases and V 3 bases, and 4 bases lay outside the gene matches. CDR3 length equals 14 residues. This CDR3 is CASSDWDRVYEQYF. The CDR3 DNA sequence: TGTGCCAGCAGTGACTGGGACAGGGTGTACGAGCAGTACTTC.

The gene calls are TRBV27 and TRBJ2-1, with D possibly being TRBD2 (6 bases). V was shortened by 6 bases and J by 7 bases, with 13 bases between the two germline ends. CDR3 length: 13 residues. Per the germline V gene, CDR1 is MNHEY and CDR2 is SMNVEV (reference sequence). This CDR3 is CASRVFAGNEQFF. CDR3 nucleotide sequence: TGTGCCAGCAGAGTATTTGCGGGAAATGAGCAGTTCTTC.

Here the CDR3 DNA reads TGTGCCAGTGGCCAAGCGTCCTCCTCTGGAAACACCATATATTTT. Amino acids: CASGQASSSGNTIYF. The chain links TRBV21-1 to TRBJ1-3. TRBV21-1 represents a pseudogene. This CDR3 contains 15 residues.

The genes are TRBV7-9 and TRBJ1-1, with D unclear. Per the germline V gene, CDR1 is SEHNR and CDR2 is FQNEAQ (reference sequence). Trimming pared 5 bases from V and 5 bases from J, leaving 9 bases between. The CDR3 totals 12 residues. The CDR3 bases are TGTGCCAGCAGCCCCGCGGGGACTGAAGCTTTCTTT. Translation: CASSPAGTEAFF.

The CDR3 sequence: CASSPTDEQFF. Written as DNA, the CDR3 is TGTGCCAGCTCACCTACGGATGAGCAGTTCTTC. This sequence joins TRBV18 and TRBJ2-1, with no clear D. CDR3 length equals 11 residues. Germline values: CDR1 KGHSH, CDR2 LQKENI. V lost 3 bases, J lost 8 bases, and 5 bases lay in between.

Worth noting for this clone: Other DNA variants within this sample encode the same CDR3. The rearrangement links TRBV24-1 to TRBJ2-3; D is ambiguous. V was cut by 9 bases and J by 0 bases, with 15 bases left in between. The CDR3 loop spans 15 amino acids. The germline CDR1 and CDR2 sequences are KGHDR and SFDVKD. The CDR3 DNA reads as TGTGCCACCTCCCCCCCTAAACCTAGCACAGATACGCAGTATTTT. Amino acid sequence: CATSPPKPSTDTQYF.

This clone has just one count. The DNA for the CDR3 is TGTGCCAGCAGTTACTCGAGGGACAGGGGGGACTATGGCTACACCTTC. It translates to CASSYSRDRGDYGYTF. The rearrangement links TRBV6-5 to TRBJ1-2; 11 nucleotides align to TRBD1. J gave up 3 bases and V 0 bases, and 3 bases lay outside the gene matches. The CDR3 runs to 16 residues. From germline, CDR1 is MNHEY and CDR2 SVGAGI.